What follows are 22 T cell receptor beta chains derived from one specimen sequenced in a study of shared clonotypes between healthy human individuals. The assay was immunoSEQ multiplex PCR, and TCRdb's table has in-frame clones only and misses some. The sample has some 2.1 million clones, 90% to 95% seen once. The sequenced sample consisted of naive CD4+ T cells sorted from blood. Noted subset: CD45RA+ positively selected. Receptor source: a man aged 18-30 years in good health.

In DNA form, the CDR3 reads TGTGCCTGGAGTGCTCTCCTGTACGGCTCTAGCACAGATACGCAGTATTTT. Its protein is CAWSALLYGSSTDTQYF. The chain uses TRBV30 and TRBJ2-3; D is undetermined. CDR3 size: 17 residues. V was shortened by 1 base and J by 0 bases, with 17 bases between the two germline ends. The germline CDR1 and CDR2 sequences are GTSNPN and SVGIG (reference sequence).

The V call is TRBV6-5, the J call TRBJ2-3; 8 nucleotides agree with TRBD2. With V trimmed by 7 bases and J by 5 bases, 11 bases remained unmatched. This CDR3 region has 15 residues. In germline, CDR1 is MNHEY, CDR2 SVGAGI. The CDR3 loop is CASMPGLVSRDTQYF. CDR3 DNA sequence: TGTGCCAGCATGCCGGGACTAGTCTCCCGAGATACGCAGTATTTT.

With regard to this clone: The sample carries other DNA sequences with the same CDR3. The chain is built from TRBV19 and TRBJ1-1; no clear D gene. The CDR3 is 14 amino acids. Trimming took 3 bases from V and 4 from J, leaving 12 bases between them. Germline V lookup: CDR1 LNHDA, CDR2 SQIVND (reference sequence). CDR3 nucleotide sequence: TGTGCCAGTAGTATCCCAGGTCTCGGCACTGAAGCTTTCTTT. This codes for CASSIPGLGTEAFF.

The rearrangement joins TRBV9 to TRBJ1-2; D call uncertain. Trimming cost V 0 bases and J 0 bases, with 12 bases left between them. The germline gives CDR1 SGDLS, CDR2 YYNGEE. The CDR3 extends over 16 amino acids. The CDR3 DNA is TGTGCCAGCAGCGTAGGGGCCCTGGCGTCTAACTATGGCTACACCTTC. This encodes CASSVGALASNYGYTF.

This sequence joins TRBV7-9 and TRBJ1-1, with 8 bases identical to TRBD1. The CDR3 length is 13 residues. Per the germline V gene, CDR1 is SEHNR and CDR2 is FQNEAQ (reference sequence). V lost 7 bases, J lost 3 bases, and 4 bases stayed unmatched. The CDR3 loop reads CASNRQGHTEAFF. CDR3 sequence (DNA): TGTGCCAGCAACCGACAGGGGCACACTGAAGCTTTCTTT.

The genes are TRBV5-1 and TRBJ1-4; no clear D. V lost 7 bases and J 4 bases, leaving 17 bases between the germline ends. The CDR3 loop spans 15 amino acids. The germline CDR1 and CDR2 sequences are SGHRS and YFSETQ. The CDR3 region is CASRPNGVLNEKLFF. The CDR3 nucleotides are TGCGCCAGCCGACCAAACGGGGTCCTTAATGAAAAACTGTTTTTT.

The chain carries TRBV21-1 and TRBJ2-4; the table assigns TRBD1, which was not confirmed against the DNA. TRBV21-1 counts as a pseudogene. This CDR3 has 15 amino acids. The CDR3 loop reads CASSRQGFAKNIQYF. As DNA, the CDR3 is TGTGCCAGCAGTAGACAGGGATTCGCCAAAAACATTCAGTACTTC.

This sequence joins TRBV9 and TRBJ2-7; D is possibly TRBD1 or TRBD2 (5 bases each). Germline lookup yields CDR1 SGDLS and CDR2 YYNGEE. The CDR3 loop spans 14 amino acids. V was shortened by 4 bases and J by 2 bases, with 13 bases between the two germline ends. CDR3 DNA: TGTGCCAGCAGCCGAACCGGGACCACCTACGAGCAGTACTTC. Its translation: CASSRTGTTYEQYF. Full variable domain (missing parts from reference TRBV9 and TRBJ2-7): DSGVTQTPKHLITATGQRVTLRCSPRSGDLSVYWYQQSLDQGLQFLIQYYNGEERAKGNILERFSAQQFPDLHSELNLSSLELGDSALYFCASSRTGTTYEQYFGPGTRLTVT.

The genes are TRBV7-3 and TRBJ2-1, with a possible D match to TRBD1 (6 bases). Looked up from germline, CDR1 is SGHTA and CDR2 is FQGTGA. This CDR3 is built from 15 residues. V dropped 5 bases and J dropped 0 bases, with 11 bases sitting between them. CDR3 sequence (DNA): TGTGCCAGCAGCCGAGACAGGTTCTCCTACAATGAGCAGTTCTTC. Its protein is CASSRDRFSYNEQFF.

The gene calls are TRBV10-2 and TRBJ2-2; tentatively, D is TRBD2 (6 bases). V was shortened by 5 bases and J by 4 bases, with 17 bases between the two germline ends. This CDR3 region has 16 residues. Germline-derived CDR1 and CDR2 are WSHSY and SAAADI. This chain's CDR3 is CASSNPSGTFTGELFF. CDR3 coding DNA: TGCGCCAGCAGTAATCCCTCCGGGACTTTCACCGGGGAGCTGTTTTTT.

The V call is TRBV10-3, the J call TRBJ1-6, with D hard to call. The CDR3 is 15 residues long. Trimming left V 10 bases short and J 5 bases short, with 18 bases between. Germline-derived CDR1 and CDR2 are ENHRY and SYGVKD. In DNA form, the CDR3 reads TGTGCCACCGCTAATCGGCCGGACGATAATTCACCCCTCCACTTT. Protein sequence: CATANRPDDNSPLHF.

The J gene is TRBJ2-5, the V gene TRBV14; 13 bases are shared with TRBD2. Germline CDR1 reads SGHDN; CDR2 reads FVKESK. J gave up 9 bases and V 4 bases, and 8 bases lay outside the gene matches. The CDR3 is 15 residues long. CDR3: CASSRYGLAGEPQYF. The CDR3 region has the DNA TGTGCCAGCAGCCGCTATGGACTAGCGGGGGAACCCCAGTACTTC.

The chain combines TRBV6-6 with TRBJ2-3, with 8 positions matching TRBD2. Germline CDR1 is MNHNY and CDR2 is SVGAGI (reference sequence). This CDR3 has 13 amino acids. The trim removed 10 bases at V and 3 bases at J, leaving 6 bases unmatched. The CDR3: CAITRGETDTQYF. In nucleotides, the CDR3 is TGTGCCATCACGCGGGGGGAAACAGATACGCAGTATTTT.

V usage is TRBV30 and J usage is TRBJ1-4; D may be TRBD1 (5 bases). This CDR3 has 16 amino acids. The germline V gene encodes CDR1 GTSNPN and CDR2 SVGIG (reference sequence). Trimming took off 2 bases at V and 7 bases at J, with 20 bases between the two ends. CDR3 protein: CAWSKGLLRAGEKLFF. The CDR3 coding sequence is TGTGCCTGGAGTAAGGGGCTTTTGAGGGCCGGTGAAAAACTGTTTTTT.

J is TRBJ1-2 and V is TRBV4-1; D might be TRBD1 (5 bases). The ends were cut back, 0 bases at V and 8 bases at J, with 16 bases in the middle. This CDR3 is built from 15 residues. CDR1 and CDR2 from the germline V gene are MGHRA and YSYEKL. The CDR3 protein is CASSQDLQGSRGYTF. The CDR3 DNA follows: TGCGCCAGCAGCCAAGATTTGCAGGGTTCGAGGGGCTACACCTTC.

The genes are TRBV5-8 and TRBJ2-4; tentative D call: TRBD2 (6 bases). Trimming shortened V by 3 bases and J by 4 bases, and 11 bases separated the two germline ends. The germline V gene encodes CDR1 SGHTS and CDR2 YDEGEE. This CDR3 spans 14 amino acids. The CDR3 spells CASSYGTFKNIQYF. As DNA, the CDR3 is TGTGCCAGCAGCTATGGGACTTTTAAAAACATTCAGTACTTC.

This chain links TRBV5-4 with TRBJ1-5, with TRBD1 as a possible D gene (6 bases). Germline lookup yields CDR1 SGHNT and CDR2 YYREEE (reference sequence). The germline V and J ends were trimmed by 4 bases and 3 bases, with 26 bases remaining between them. The CDR3 is 19 amino acids. CDR3 protein: CASSPRYRERFDNNQPQHF. The CDR3 nucleotides read TGTGCCAGCAGCCCTCGGTACAGGGAGAGATTCGACAACAATCAGCCCCAGCATTTT.

The J gene is TRBJ1-5, the V gene TRBV18, with TRBD1 matching over 8 bases. The CDR3 consists of 15 residues. V lost 5 bases to trimming and J lost 0 bases; unmatched junction nucleotides: 3. Per the germline V gene, CDR1 is KGHSH and CDR2 is LQKENI. The chain's CDR3 is CASSEQGGSNQPQHF. DNA for the CDR3: TGTGCCAGCTCAGAACAGGGGGGTAGCAATCAGCCCCAGCATTTT.

The rearrangement joins TRBV28 to TRBJ1-5; TRBD1 is a possible D gene (5 bases). CDR3 length equals 17 residues. Trimming removed 4 bases at V and 1 base at J, with 17 bases between. Germline CDR1 reads MDHEN; CDR2 reads SYDVKM. The CDR3 loop is CASSSTDKGVSNQPQHF. CDR3 DNA: TGTGCCAGCAGTTCGACGGACAAGGGCGTGAGCAATCAGCCCCAGCATTTT.

The rearrangement joins TRBV4-1 to TRBJ1-4; no clear D gene. Germline V lookup: CDR1 MGHRA, CDR2 YSYEKL. Trimming cost V 1 base and J 8 bases, with 8 bases left between them. The CDR3 sequence is 13 residues long. The CDR3 loop reads CASSQVQGEKLFF. The CDR3 DNA follows: TGCGCCAGCAGCCAAGTACAAGGAGAAAAACTGTTTTTT.

This clone appeared a single time. J is TRBJ1-5 and V is TRBV28, with 9 bases that match TRBD1. Germline loops: CDR1 MDHEN, CDR2 SYDVKM. Trimming at V came to 10 bases and at J to 3 bases, leaving 13 bases not matched to a gene. The CDR3 extends over 16 amino acids. The CDR3 spells CATLEGQGQVNQPQHF. DNA of the CDR3: TGTGCCACCCTAGAGGGACAGGGCCAGGTCAATCAGCCCCAGCATTTT.

This chain joins TRBV4-1 and TRBJ1-1; 8 nucleotides match TRBD1. CDR1 is MGHRA, CDR2 YSYEKL, per germline. Trimming at V came to 1 base and at J to 10 bases, leaving 11 bases not matched to a gene. There are 15 residues in the CDR3. The CDR3 protein is CASSQGGQGARTAFF. The CDR3 DNA reads TGCGCCAGCAGCCAAGGTGGGCAGGGGGCCCGGACAGCTTTCTTT.